This record covers a single TCR beta chain. Its antigen is currently unknown. TCRbeta library preparation incorporated unique molecular identifiers. TCRdb re-called the PCR reads with MiXCR, one entry per CDR3 protein. The sample lists about 460,000 distinct CDR3 sequences, about an eighth occurring once. This specimen belongs to a study of T-cell reconstitution after alpha-beta-depleted transplantation in children. Findings of the study overall: Roughly two months post-transplant, alpha-beta T cells reportedly originated from several hundred graft clones that had expanded. It was newly produced T cells that mostly accounted for T-cell counts and diversity one year after transplant.

The germline gives CDR1 SGHTA, CDR2 FQGNSA. Trimming at V came to 2 bases and at J to 7 bases, leaving 8 bases not matched to a gene. The CDR3 has 15 residues. The V gene is TRBV7-2, the J gene TRBJ2-5; 9 bases are shared with TRBD2. Sequencing used PBMCs, mostly from graft donor cells, obtained 180 days after TCRalphabeta/CD19-depleted stem cell transplant. The TCR sequence derives from a female patient aged 2-9 years who had a stem cell transplant for aplastic anemia, so the T cells may come from the graft donor. The CDR3 is CASSLRLAGLSTQYF. In DNA form, the CDR3 reads TGTGCCAGCAGCTTAAGGCTAGCGGGACTCTCGACCCAGTACTTC.